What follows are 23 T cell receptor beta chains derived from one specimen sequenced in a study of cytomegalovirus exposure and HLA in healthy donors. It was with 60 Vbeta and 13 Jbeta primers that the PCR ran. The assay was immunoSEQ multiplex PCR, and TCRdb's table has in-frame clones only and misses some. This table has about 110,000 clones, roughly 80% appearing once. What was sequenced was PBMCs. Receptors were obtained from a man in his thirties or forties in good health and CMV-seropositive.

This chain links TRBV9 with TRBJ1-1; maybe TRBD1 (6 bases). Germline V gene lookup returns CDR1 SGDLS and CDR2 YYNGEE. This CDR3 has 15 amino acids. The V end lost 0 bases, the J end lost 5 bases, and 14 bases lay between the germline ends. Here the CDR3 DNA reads TGTGCCAGCAGCGTAGAACAGGGTTCAAGAACTGAAGCTTTCTTT. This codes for CASSVEQGSRTEAFF.

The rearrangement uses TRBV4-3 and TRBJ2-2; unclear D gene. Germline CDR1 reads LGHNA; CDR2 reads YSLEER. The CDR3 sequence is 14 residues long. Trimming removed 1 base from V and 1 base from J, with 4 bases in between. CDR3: CASSQGRNTGELFF. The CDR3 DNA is TGCGCCAGCAGCCAAGGCAGGAACACCGGGGAGCTGTTTTTT.

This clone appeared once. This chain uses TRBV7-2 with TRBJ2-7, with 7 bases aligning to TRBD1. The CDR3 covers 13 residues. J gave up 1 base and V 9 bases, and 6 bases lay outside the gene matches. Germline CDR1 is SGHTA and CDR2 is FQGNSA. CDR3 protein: CASSGTDSYEQYF. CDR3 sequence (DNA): TGTGCCAGTTCCGGGACAGATTCCTACGAGCAGTACTTC.

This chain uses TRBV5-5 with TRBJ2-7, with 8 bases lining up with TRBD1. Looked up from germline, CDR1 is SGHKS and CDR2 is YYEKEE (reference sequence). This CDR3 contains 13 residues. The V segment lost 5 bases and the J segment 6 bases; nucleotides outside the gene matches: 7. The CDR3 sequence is CASRKQGGGEQYF. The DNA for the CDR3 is TGTGCCAGCAGGAAACAGGGGGGAGGCGAGCAGTACTTC.

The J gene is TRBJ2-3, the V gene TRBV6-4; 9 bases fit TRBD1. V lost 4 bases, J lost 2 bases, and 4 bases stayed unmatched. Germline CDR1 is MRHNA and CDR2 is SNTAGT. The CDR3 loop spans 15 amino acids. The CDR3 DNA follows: TGTGCCAGCAGTGGAGACAGGGGGAACACAGATACGCAGTATTTT. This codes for CASSGDRGNTDTQYF.

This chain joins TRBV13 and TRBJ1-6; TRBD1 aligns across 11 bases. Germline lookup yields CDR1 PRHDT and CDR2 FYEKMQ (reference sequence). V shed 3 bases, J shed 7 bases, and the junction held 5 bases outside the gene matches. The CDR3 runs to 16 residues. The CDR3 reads CASSFRTGGRNSPLHF. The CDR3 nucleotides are TGTGCCAGCAGCTTCCGGACAGGGGGCCGGAATTCACCCCTCCACTTT. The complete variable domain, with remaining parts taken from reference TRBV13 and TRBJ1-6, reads AAGVIQSPRHLIKEKRETATLKCYPIPRHDTVYWYQQGPGQDPQFLISFYEKMQSDKGSIPDRFSAQQFSDYHSELNMSSLELGDSALYFCASSFRTGGRNSPLHFGNGTRLTVT.

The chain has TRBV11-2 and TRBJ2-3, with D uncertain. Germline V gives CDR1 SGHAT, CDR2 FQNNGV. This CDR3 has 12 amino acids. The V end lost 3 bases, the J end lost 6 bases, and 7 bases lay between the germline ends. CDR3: CASSFGEDTQYF. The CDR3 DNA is TGTGCCAGCAGCTTTGGAGAGGATACGCAGTATTTT.

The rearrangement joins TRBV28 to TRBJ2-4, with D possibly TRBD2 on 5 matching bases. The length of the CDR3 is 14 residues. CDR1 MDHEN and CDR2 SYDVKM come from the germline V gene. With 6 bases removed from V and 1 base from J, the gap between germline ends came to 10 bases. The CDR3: CASSPGSAKNIQYF. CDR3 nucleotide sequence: TGTGCCAGCAGCCCGGGATCTGCCAAAAACATTCAGTACTTC.

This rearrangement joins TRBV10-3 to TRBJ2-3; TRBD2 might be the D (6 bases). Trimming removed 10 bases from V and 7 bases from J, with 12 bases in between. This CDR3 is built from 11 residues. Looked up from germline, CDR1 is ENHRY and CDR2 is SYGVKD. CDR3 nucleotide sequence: TGTGCCACAGGACTACAAAATACGCAGTATTTT. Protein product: CATGLQNTQYF.

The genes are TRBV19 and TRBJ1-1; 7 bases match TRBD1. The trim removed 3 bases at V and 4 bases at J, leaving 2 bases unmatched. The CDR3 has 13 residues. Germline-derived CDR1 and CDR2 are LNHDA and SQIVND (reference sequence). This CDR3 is CASSINRGTEAFF. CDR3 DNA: TGTGCCAGTAGTATCAACAGGGGCACTGAAGCTTTCTTT. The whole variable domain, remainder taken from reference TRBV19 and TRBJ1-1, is DGGITQSPKYLFRKEGQNVTLSCEQNLNHDAMYWYRQDPGQGLRLIYYSQIVNDFQKGDIAEGYSVSREKKESFPLTVTSAQKNPTAFYLCASSINRGTEAFFGQGTRLTVV.

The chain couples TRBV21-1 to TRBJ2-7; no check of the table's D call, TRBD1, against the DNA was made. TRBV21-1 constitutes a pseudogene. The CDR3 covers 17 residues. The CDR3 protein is CASSNWFPGQVTYEQYF. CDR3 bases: TGTGCCAGCAGCAACTGGTTTCCTGGACAGGTGACCTACGAGCAGTACTTC.

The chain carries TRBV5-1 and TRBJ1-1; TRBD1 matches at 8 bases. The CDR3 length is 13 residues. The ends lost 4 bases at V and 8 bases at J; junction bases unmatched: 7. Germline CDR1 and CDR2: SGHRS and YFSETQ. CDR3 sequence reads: CASSPGTGGEAFF. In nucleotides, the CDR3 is TGCGCCAGCAGCCCGGGGACAGGAGGGGAAGCTTTCTTT.

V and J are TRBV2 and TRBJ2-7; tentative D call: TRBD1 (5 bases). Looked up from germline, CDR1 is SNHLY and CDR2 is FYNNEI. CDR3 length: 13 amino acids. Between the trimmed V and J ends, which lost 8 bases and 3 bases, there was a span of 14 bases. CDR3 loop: CASWTQHDYEQYF. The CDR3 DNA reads TGTGCCAGCTGGACACAACACGACTACGAGCAGTACTTC.

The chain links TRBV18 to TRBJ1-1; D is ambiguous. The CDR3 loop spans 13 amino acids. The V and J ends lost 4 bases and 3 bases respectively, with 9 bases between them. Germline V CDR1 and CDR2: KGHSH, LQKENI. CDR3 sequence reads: CASSLQEDTEAFF. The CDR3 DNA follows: TGTGCCAGCTCACTGCAGGAGGACACTGAAGCTTTCTTT. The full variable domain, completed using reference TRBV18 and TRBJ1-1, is NAGVMQNPRHLVRRRGQEARLRCSPMKGHSHVYWYRQLPEEGLKFMVYLQKENIIDESGMPKERFSAEFPKEGPSILRIQQVVRGDSAAYFCASSLQEDTEAFFGQGTRLTVV.

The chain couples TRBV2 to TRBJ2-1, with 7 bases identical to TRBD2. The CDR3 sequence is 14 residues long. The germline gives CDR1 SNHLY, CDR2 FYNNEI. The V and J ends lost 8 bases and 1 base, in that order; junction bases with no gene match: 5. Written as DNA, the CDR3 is TGTGCCAGCCTAGCGGCGCTGTCCTACAATGAGCAGTTCTTC. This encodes CASLAALSYNEQFF.

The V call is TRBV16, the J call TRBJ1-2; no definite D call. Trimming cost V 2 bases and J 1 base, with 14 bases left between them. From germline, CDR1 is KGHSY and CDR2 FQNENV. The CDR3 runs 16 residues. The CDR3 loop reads CASSQGGGGFNYGYTF. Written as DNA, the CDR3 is TGTGCCAGCAGCCAAGGTGGCGGTGGATTTAACTATGGCTACACCTTC.

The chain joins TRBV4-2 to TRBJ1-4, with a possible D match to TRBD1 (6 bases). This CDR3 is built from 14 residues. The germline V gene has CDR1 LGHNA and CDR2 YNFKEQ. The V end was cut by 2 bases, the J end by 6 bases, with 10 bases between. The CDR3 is CASSQTGQDEKLFF. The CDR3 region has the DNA TGTGCCAGCAGCCAAACAGGGCAGGATGAAAAACTGTTTTTT.

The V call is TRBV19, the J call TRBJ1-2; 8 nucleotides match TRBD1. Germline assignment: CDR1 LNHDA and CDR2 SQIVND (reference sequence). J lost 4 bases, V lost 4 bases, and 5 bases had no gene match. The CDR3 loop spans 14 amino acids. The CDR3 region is CASSTRDRSYGYTF. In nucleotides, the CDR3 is TGTGCCAGTAGTACACGGGACAGGTCCTATGGCTACACCTTC.

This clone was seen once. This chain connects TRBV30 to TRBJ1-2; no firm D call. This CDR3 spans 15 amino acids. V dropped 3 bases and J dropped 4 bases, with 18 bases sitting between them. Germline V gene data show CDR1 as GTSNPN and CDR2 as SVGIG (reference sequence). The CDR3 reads CAWSGFSADGYGYTF. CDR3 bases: TGTGCCTGGAGCGGCTTTTCCGCGGATGGCTATGGCTACACCTTC.

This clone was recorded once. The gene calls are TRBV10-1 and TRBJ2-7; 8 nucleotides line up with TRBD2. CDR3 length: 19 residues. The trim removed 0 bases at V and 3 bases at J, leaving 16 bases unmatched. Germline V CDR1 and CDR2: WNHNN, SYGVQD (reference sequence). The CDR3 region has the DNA TGCGCCAGCAGTGAGTCGAATCCAAGCGGGGGCAGCCCGCACTACGAGCAGTACTTC. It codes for CASSESNPSGGSPHYEQYF.

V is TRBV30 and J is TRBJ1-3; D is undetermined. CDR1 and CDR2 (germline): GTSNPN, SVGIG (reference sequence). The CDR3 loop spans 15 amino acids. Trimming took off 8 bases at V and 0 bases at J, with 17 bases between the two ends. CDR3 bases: TGTGCCGGGTGGTTGGGCTTCCTCTCTGGAAACACCATATATTTT. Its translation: CAGWLGFLSGNTIYF.

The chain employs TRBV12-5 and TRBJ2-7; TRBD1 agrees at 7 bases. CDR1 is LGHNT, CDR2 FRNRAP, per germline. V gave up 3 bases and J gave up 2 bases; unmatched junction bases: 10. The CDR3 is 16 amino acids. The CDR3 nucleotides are TGTGCTAGTGGTTTACCTAGACAGGGCCCTACCTACGAGCAGTACTTC. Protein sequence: CASGLPRQGPTYEQYF.

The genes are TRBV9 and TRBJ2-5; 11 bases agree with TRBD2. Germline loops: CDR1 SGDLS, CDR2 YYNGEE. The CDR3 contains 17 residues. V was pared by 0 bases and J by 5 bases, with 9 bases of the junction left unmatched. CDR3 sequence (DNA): TGTGCCAGCAGCGTAGGGGAAATAGCGGGGGGGTGGGAGACCCAGTACTTC. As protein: CASSVGEIAGGWETQYF.